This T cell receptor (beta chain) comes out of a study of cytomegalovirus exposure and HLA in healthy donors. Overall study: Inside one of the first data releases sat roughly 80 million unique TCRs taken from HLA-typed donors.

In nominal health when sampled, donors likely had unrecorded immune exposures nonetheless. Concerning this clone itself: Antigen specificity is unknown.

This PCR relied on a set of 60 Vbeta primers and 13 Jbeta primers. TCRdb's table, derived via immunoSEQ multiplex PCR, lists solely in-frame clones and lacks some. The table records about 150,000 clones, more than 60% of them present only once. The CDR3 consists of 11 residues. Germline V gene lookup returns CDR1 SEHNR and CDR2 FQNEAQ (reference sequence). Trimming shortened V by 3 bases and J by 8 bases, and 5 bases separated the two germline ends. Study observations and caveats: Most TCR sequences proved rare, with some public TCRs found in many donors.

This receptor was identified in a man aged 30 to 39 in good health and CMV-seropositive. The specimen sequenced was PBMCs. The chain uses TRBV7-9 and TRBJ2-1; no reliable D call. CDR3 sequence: CASSFGHEQFF. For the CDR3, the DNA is TGTGCCAGCAGCTTTGGGCATGAGCAGTTCTTC. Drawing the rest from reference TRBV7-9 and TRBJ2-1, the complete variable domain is DTGVSQNPRHKITKRGQNVTFRCDPISEHNRLYWYRQTLGQGPEFLTYFQNEAQLEKSRLLSDRFSAERPKGSFSTLEIQRTEQGDSAMYLCASSFGHEQFFGPGTRLTVL.